This T cell receptor beta chain derives from a study of blood T cell repertoires in COVID-19. For the study at large: Sources were T cells, B-cell-depleted T cells, or PBMCs; the material itself was cDNA or gDNA.

Per the original data handling: Estimation of nucleated cell counts relied on the amplification of reference gene primers. Method: immunoSEQ multiplex PCR; TCRdb's copy keeps in-frame clones and lacks some. D and trimming come from the DNA, and the V and J calls and clone size come from that table. The data show 60,000 or so clones, with roughly 80% seen just once and over 5% held by the top ten. The clonotype originates from a woman aged 45-65 years with active or convalescent COVID-19. The sample consisted of peripheral blood.

This CDR3 reads CASSLGNSGNTIYF. As DNA, the CDR3 is TGTGCCAGCAGCTTGGGTAACTCTGGAAACACCATATATTTT. The V gene is TRBV5-6, the J gene TRBJ1-3; D gene ambiguous. The V end was cut by 0 bases, the J end by 0 bases, with 4 bases between. The germline V gene has CDR1 SGHDT and CDR2 YYEEEE. This CDR3 is 14 amino acids long.